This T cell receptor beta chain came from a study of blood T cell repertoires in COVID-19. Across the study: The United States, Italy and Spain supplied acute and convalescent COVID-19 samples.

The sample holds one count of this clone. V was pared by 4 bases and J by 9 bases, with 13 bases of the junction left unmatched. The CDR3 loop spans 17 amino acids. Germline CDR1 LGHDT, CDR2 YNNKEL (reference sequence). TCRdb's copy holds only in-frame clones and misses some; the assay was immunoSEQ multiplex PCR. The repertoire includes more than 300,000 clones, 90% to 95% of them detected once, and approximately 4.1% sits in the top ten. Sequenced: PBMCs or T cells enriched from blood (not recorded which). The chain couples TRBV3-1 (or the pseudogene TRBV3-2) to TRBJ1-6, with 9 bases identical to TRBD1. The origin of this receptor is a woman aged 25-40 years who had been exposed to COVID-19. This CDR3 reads CASSLTPGGQGPSPLHF. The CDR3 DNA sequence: TGTGCCAGCAGCCTGACCCCCGGGGGACAGGGCCCTTCACCCCTCCACTTT.